This TCR beta chain came from a study of T cells after yellow fever vaccination (dated by TCRdb to about 2019). Describing the broader study: Libraries from fractions with low cell numbers were prepared with the SMART-Seq v4 Ultra Low Input RNA kit. To follow T-cell clones before and after primary and booster YFV17D yellow fever vaccination, bulk TCR alpha and beta repertoires were sequenced over time. Two healthy male donors, one aged 18 to 30 and one aged 30 to 40 years, made up the cohort. Blood samples were taken at several timepoints before and after primary and secondary immunization, and bulk PBMC replicates and cell subsets were isolated.

This clonotype was seen only a few times. The antigen it recognizes is unknown. One base away there is no much larger clone; base qualities are not given. The trim is 3 bases for V and 0 bases for J, with a gap of 12 bases between the germline ends. Measured from the cysteine to the phenylalanine, the CDR3 is 15 residues long. The entry retains the CDR3 DNA only, 45 bases that are in frame from base 1. Taken from the germline V gene (reference sequence), the CDR1 and CDR2 loops are DFQATT and SNEGSKA. The treatment or condition label on this specimen signifies: live attenuated yellow fever vaccine strain. Two biological replicates of bulk PBMCs were collected at each blood-draw timepoint. A standard Ficoll-Paque protocol was used to isolate PBMCs from peripheral blood. TriZol was used to extract RNA from bulk PBMCs, from CD4 and CD8 fractions, and from dextramer-positive and dextramer-negative fractions.

Synthesis of TCR cDNA relied on 5'RACE template switching, a step that introduced a universal primer site along with unique molecular identifiers. Priming of cDNA synthesis was performed from both the TCR alpha and TCR beta constant segments. Library amplification involved two PCR steps, and the second step added sample barcodes and sequencing adapters. Sequencing of the libraries was done on either Illumina HiSeq 2500 (2x100 bp) or NovaSeq (2x150 bp). The original methods were these. Demultiplexing of reads and collapsing into UMI consensus sequences were performed with MIGEC, and V(D)J alignment was carried out with MiXCR. Vaccine-responding clonotypes were identified with edgeR using replicate PBMC samples, with FDR below 0.01 and a log2 fold change above 5 up to day 15 being required. Each bulk clonotype was labeled CD4 or CD8 based on which sequenced repertoire, CD4 or CD8, contained the clonotype at higher abundance. TCRdb handled the public reads itself, with Q25 trimming in fastp and clone calling in MiXCR, and kept productive beta chains. A single entry per CDR3 protein holds the most common genes and DNA from its merged rows. These V and J calls derive from TCRdb rather than the authors' analysis. The sample table lists hundreds of thousands of distinct CDR3 sequences, about 8.7% of them with a count of one. Roughly 18% of the sample is in the top ten clones.

Summary of the overall study and its limitations: The secondary T-cell response was weaker than the primary response but faster, peaking on day 5 instead of day 15. After the booster, most of the clones that had expanded following primary vaccination were detected again (approximately 96% of CD4 and around 88% of CD8), which suggests that memory was broadly maintained. A small fraction of clonotypes appeared in both the CD4 and CD8 compartments, likely as a result of convergent recombination. Because the study included only a couple of donors, the extent to which the findings can be generalized is limited. FACS-sorted repertoires could contain abundant contaminating clonotypes from the bulk population, so computational filtering was required.

The chain is assembled from TRBV20-1 and TRBJ2-1; the D gene lacks a confident call. The source of this sequence is a man younger than 30 who received the YFV17D yellow fever vaccine. The sequences come from PBMCs, collected on the day of the first yellow fever vaccination. The DNA reads TGCAGTGCTAGGCGCCTAGAGAGCTCCTACAATGAGCAGTTCTTC. Translated, it gives CSARRLESSYNEQFF.